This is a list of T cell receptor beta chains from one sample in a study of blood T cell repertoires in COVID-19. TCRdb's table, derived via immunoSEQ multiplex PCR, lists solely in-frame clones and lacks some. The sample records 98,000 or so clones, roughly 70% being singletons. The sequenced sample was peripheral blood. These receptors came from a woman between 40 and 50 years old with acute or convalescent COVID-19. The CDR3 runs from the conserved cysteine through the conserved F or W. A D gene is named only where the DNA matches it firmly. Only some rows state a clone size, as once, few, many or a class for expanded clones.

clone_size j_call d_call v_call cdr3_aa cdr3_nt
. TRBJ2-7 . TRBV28 CASRALLEQYF TGTGCCAGCAGGGCTTTGCTCGAGCAGTACTTC
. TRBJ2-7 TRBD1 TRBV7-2 CASSLENRGYEQYF TGTGCCAGCAGCTTAGAAAACAGGGGCTACGAGCAGTACTTC
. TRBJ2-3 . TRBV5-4 CASSPLGGTTDTQYF TGTGCCAGCAGCCCACTCGGCGGGACTACAGATACGCAGTATTTT
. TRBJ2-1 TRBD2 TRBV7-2 CASSLGLAGGPGNEQFF TGTGCCAGCAGCCTGGGCCTAGCGGGGGGGCCGGGAAATGAGCAGTTCTTC
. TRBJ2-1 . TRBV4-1 CASSQDGLYYNEQFF TGCGCCAGCAGCCAAGATGGGCTATATTACAATGAGCAGTTCTTC
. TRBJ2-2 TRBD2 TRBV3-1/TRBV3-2 CASSPTSGGASTGELFF TGTGCCAGCAGCCCGACTAGCGGGGGGGCCAGCACCGGGGAGCTGTTTTTT
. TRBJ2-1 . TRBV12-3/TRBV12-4 CASSRYNEQFF TGTGCCAGCAGTCGTTACAATGAGCAGTTCTTC
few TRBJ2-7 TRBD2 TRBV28 CASSSSWGGRSYEQYF TGTGCCAGCAGTTCCTCTTGGGGGGGACGCTCCTACGAGCAGTACTTC
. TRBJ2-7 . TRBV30 CAWRKGGGEQYF TGTGCCTGGAGAAAGGGAGGGGGCGAGCAGTACTTC
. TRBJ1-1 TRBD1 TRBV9 CASSYRDSHTEAFF TGTGCCAGCAGCTACCGGGACAGTCACACTGAAGCTTTCTTT
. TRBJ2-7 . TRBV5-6 CASSLLDNYEQYF TGTGCCAGCAGCCTCTTAGACAATTACGAGCAGTACTTC
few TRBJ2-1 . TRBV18 CASSPPGFRDEQFF TGTGCCAGCTCACCGCCGGGATTTCGGGATGAGCAGTTCTTC
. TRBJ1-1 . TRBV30 CAWSQGTMNTEAFF TGTGCCTGGAGCCAAGGGACAATGAACACTGAAGCTTTCTTT
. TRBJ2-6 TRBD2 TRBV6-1 CASSGAGTSGVFGANVLTF TGTGCCAGCAGTGGCGCCGGGACTAGCGGGGTTTTTGGGGCCAACGTCCTGACTTTC
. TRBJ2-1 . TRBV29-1 CSVEDPGQFF TGCAGCGTTGAGGACCCGGGACAGTTCTTC
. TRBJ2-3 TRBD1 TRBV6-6 CASSYNPGQSDTQYF TGTGCCAGCAGTTACAATCCGGGACAGTCAGATACGCAGTATTTT
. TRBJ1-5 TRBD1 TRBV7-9 CASSLGQGNNQPQHF TGTGCCAGCAGCTTAGGACAGGGGAACAATCAGCCCCAGCATTTT
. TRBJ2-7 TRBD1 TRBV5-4 CASSFRDRPDEQYF TGTGCCAGCAGCTTCCGGGACAGACCTGACGAGCAGTACTTC
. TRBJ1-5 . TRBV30 CAWSISGQWGVKDQPQHF TGTGCCTGGAGTATATCAGGGCAGTGGGGGGTCAAGGATCAGCCCCAGCATTTT
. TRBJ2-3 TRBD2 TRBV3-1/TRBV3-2 CASSQEALAGGQGTDTQYF TGTGCCAGCAGCCAAGAAGCGTTAGCGGGGGGGCAGGGCACAGATACGCAGTATTTT
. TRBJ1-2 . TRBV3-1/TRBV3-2 CASSPRQAGGYTF TGTGCCAGCAGCCCGCGACAGGCGGGTGGCTACACCTTC
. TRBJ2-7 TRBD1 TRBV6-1 CASSEAEGDQGAGEQYF TGTGCCAGCAGTGAAGCGGAAGGCGACCAGGGGGCGGGGGAGCAGTACTTC
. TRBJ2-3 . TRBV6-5 CASSLLAGSTDTQYF TGTGCCAGCAGTCTCCTGGCGGGGAGCACAGATACGCAGTATTTT
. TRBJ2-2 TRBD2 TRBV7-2 CASRLQPGLAGSLTGELFF TGTGCCAGCAGACTACAACCGGGACTAGCGGGTTCCCTCACCGGGGAGCTGTTTTTT
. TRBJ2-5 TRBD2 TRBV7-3 CASSPGLAGGLQETQYF TGTGCCAGCAGCCCTGGACTTGCGGGGGGCCTACAAGAGACCCAGTACTTC
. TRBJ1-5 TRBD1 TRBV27 CASSLLTGNQPQHF TGTGCCAGCAGTTTACTGACAGGGAATCAGCCCCAGCATTTT
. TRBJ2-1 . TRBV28 CASSTGFVNEQFF TGTGCCAGCAGTACAGGGTTTGTCAATGAGCAGTTCTTC
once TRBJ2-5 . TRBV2 CASRRQANQETQYF TGTGCCAGCAGAAGACAGGCCAACCAAGAGACCCAGTACTTC
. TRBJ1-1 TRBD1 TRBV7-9 CASSESMRTGATEAFF TGTGCCAGCAGCGAAAGTATGAGGACAGGGGCCACTGAAGCTTTCTTT
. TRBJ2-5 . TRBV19 CASSIPSRRGLQETQYF TGTGCCAGTAGTATCCCGAGTAGGCGGGGTTTGCAAGAGACCCAGTACTTC
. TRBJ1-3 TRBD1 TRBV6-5 CASSYSGTGDGNTIYF TGTGCCAGCAGTTACAGTGGGACAGGGGATGGAAACACCATATATTTT
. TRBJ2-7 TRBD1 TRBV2 CASSEGTGDEQYF TGTGCCAGCAGTGAAGGAACAGGGGACGAGCAGTACTTC
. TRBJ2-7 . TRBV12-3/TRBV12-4 CASKVDSSYEQYF TGTGCCAGCAAGGTAGACAGCTCCTACGAGCAGTACTTC
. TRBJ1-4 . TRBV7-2 CASSLGGLNEKLFF TGTGCCAGCAGCTTAGGGGGCCTCAATGAAAAACTGTTTTTT
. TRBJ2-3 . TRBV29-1 CSVALSSTDTQYF TGCAGCGTTGCACTTTCTAGCACAGATACGCAGTATTTT
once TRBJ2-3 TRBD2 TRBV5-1 CASSWTSPQDTQYF TGCGCCAGCAGCTGGACTAGCCCTCAGGATACGCAGTATTTT
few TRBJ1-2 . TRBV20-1 CSARAYGYTF TGCAGTGCTAGGGCCTATGGCTACACCTTC
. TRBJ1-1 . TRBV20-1 CSASVRDKAFF TGCAGTGCTAGCGTCAGGGATAAAGCTTTCTTT
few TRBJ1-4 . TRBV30 CAWSIREKLFF TGTGCCTGGAGTATCAGGGAAAAACTGTTTTTT
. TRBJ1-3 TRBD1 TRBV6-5 CASSPDRGTGNTIYF TGTGCCAGCAGCCCCGACAGGGGGACTGGAAACACCATATATTTT
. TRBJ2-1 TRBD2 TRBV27 CASSWGTSGGAEQFF TGTGCCAGCAGTTGGGGGACTAGCGGGGGGGCTGAGCAGTTCTTC
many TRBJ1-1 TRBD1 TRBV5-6 CASSLNRGRWNTEAFF TGTGCCAGCAGCTTAAACAGGGGGCGGTGGAACACTGAAGCTTTCTTT
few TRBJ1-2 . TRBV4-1 CASSQGQERDGYTF TGCGCCAGCAGCCAAGGACAGGAAAGGGATGGCTACACCTTC
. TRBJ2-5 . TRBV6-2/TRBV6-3 CASSKGDNLETQYF TGTGCCAGCAGTAAAGGGGACAACCTAGAGACCCAGTACTTC
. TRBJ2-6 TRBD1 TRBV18 CASSPQARGPVTGANVLTF TGTGCCAGCTCACCACAGGCCAGGGGGCCCGTAACTGGGGCCAACGTCCTGACTTTC
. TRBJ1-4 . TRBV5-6 CASSSSEKLFF TGTGCCAGCAGCTCGTCGGAAAAACTGTTTTTT
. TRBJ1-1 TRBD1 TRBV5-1 CASSSQGEGTEAFF TGCGCCAGCAGCTCACAGGGGGAGGGCACTGAAGCTTTCTTT
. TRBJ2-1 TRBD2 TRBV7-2 CASSLGLAGVNEQFF TGTGCCAGCAGCTTAGGCCTAGCGGGGGTCAATGAGCAGTTCTTC
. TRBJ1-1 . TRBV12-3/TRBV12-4 CASSWGGVTEAFF TGTGCCAGCAGTTGGGGGGGAGTCACTGAAGCTTTCTTT
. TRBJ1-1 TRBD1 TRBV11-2 CASSRVLTGLNTEAFF TGTGCCAGCAGCCGAGTCTTGACAGGGCTGAACACTGAAGCTTTCTTT
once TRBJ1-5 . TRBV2 CASSEQGHSNQPQHF TGTGCCAGCAGTGAGCAGGGTCATAGCAATCAGCCCCAGCATTTT
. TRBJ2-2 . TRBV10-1 CASSPFQTGELFF TGCGCCAGCAGTCCCTTCCAGACCGGGGAGCTGTTTTTT
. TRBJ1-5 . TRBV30 CAWSVGQGNQPQHF TGTGCCTGGAGTGTCGGACAAGGCAATCAGCCCCAGCATTTT
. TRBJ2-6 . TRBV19 CASSIAVLRTGANVLTF TGTGCCAGTAGTATTGCCGTACTTAGGACAGGGGCCAACGTCCTGACTTTC
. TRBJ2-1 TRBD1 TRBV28 CASSPPGQTYNEQFF TGTGCCAGCAGCCCGCCGGGACAGACCTACAATGAGCAGTTCTTC
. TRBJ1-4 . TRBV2 CASSYHTGILFF TGTGCCAGCAGTTACCATACAGGGATACTGTTTTTT
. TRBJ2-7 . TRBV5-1 CASKEGTSYEQYF TGCGCCAGCAAGGAAGGGACATCCTACGAGCAGTACTTC
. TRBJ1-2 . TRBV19 CASKGPGERGYTF TGTGCCTCCAAGGGGCCGGGAGAACGAGGCTACACCTTC
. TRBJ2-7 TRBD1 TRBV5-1 CASSFKQGYEQYF TGCGCCAGCAGCTTTAAACAGGGGTACGAGCAGTACTTC
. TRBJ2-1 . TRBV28 CASSFGHGAGWIQETNEQFF TGTGCCAGCAGTTTTGGTCATGGAGCGGGTTGGATCCAAGAGACCAATGAGCAGTTCTTC